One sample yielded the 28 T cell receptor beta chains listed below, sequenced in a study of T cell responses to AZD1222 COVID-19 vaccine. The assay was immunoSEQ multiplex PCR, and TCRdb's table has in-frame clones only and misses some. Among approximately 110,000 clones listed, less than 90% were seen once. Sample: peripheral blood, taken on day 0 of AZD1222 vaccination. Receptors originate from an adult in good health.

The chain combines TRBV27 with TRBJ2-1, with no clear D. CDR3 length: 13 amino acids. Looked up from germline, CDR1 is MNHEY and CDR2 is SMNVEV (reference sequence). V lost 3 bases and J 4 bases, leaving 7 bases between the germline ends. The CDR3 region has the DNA TGTGCCAGCAGTTTCCTAGGTTACAATGAGCAGTTCTTC. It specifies CASSFLGYNEQFF.

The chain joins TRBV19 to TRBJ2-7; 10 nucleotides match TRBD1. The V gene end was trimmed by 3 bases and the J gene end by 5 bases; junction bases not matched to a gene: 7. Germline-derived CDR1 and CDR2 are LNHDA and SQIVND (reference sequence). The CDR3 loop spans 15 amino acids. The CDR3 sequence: CASSIGQGGYDEQYF. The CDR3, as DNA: TGTGCCAGTAGTATTGGACAGGGGGGATATGACGAGCAGTACTTC.

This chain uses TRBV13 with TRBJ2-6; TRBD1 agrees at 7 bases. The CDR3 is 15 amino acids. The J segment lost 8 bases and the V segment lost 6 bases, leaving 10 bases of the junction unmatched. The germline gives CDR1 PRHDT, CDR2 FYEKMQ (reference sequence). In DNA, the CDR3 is TGTGCCAGCAGGCGAGGGGGCCCGGTGCCCAACGTCCTGACTTTC. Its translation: CASRRGGPVPNVLTF.

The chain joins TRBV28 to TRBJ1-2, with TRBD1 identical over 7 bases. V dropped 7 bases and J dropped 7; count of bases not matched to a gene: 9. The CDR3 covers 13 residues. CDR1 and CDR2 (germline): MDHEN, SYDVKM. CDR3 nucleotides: TGTGCCAGCACCCTACAGGGGCTGGGTGGCTACACCTTC. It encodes CASTLQGLGGYTF.

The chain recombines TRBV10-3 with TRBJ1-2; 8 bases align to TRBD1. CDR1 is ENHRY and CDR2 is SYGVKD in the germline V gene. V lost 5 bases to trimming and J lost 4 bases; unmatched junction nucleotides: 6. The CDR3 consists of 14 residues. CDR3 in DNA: TGTGCCATCAGTCAGGACAGGGAGTTCTATGGCTACACCTTC. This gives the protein CAISQDREFYGYTF.

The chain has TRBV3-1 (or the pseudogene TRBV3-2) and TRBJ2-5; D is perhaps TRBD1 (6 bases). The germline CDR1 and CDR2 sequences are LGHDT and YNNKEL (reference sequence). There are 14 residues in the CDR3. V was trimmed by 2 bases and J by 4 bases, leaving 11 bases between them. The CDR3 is CASSQRTGPETQYF. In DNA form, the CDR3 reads TGTGCCAGCAGCCAACGAACAGGGCCAGAGACCCAGTACTTC.

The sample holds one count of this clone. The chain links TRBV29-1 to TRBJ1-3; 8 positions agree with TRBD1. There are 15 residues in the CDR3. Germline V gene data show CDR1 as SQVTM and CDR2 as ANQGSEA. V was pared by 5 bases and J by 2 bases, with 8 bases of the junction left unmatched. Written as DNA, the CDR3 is TGCAGCGTTCAGACCGCAGGGGGCGCTGGAAACACCATATATTTT. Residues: CSVQTAGGAGNTIYF.

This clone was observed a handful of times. For the CDR3, the DNA is TGCGCCAGCAGCCAGCTCAGAGAAGCTTTCTTT. It yields the protein CASSQLREAFF. V usage is TRBV4-1 and J usage is TRBJ1-1; D is unclear. Germline values: CDR1 MGHRA, CDR2 YSYEKL. This CDR3 spans 11 amino acids. The V and J ends lost 3 bases and 8 bases respectively, with 7 bases between them.

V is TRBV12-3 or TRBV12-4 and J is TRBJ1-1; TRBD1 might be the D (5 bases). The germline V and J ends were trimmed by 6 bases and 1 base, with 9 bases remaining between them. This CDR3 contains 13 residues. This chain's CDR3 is CASRLGRNTEAFF. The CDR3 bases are TGTGCCAGCAGGTTGGGACGGAACACTGAAGCTTTCTTT.

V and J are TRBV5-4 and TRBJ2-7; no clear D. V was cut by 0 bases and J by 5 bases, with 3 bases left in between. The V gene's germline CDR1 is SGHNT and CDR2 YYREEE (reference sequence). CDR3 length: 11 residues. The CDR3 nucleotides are TGTGCCAGCAGCTTGGACAACGAGCAGTACTTC. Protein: CASSLDNEQYF.

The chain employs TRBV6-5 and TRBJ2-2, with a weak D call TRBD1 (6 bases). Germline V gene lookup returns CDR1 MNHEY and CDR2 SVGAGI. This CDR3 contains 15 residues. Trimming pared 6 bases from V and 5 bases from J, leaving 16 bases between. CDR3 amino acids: CASRLQGSRTGELFF. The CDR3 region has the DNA TGTGCCAGCAGACTGCAGGGGAGTCGGACCGGGGAGCTGTTTTTT.

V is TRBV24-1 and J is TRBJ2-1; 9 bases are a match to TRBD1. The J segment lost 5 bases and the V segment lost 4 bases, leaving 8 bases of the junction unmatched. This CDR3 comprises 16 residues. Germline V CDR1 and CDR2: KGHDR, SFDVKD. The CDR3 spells CATSDSGTGLDNEQFF. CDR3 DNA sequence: TGTGCCACCAGTGACTCCGGGACAGGGCTAGACAATGAGCAGTTCTTC.

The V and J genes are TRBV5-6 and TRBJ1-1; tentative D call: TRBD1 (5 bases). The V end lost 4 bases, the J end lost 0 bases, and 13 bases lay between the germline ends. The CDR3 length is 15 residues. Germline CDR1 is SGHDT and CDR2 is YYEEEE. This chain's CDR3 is CASSDTGTVNTEAFF. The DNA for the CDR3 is TGTGCCAGCAGCGACACCGGGACGGTGAACACTGAAGCTTTCTTT. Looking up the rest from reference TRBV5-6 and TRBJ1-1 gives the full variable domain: DAGVTQSPTHLIKTRGQQVTLRCSPKSGHDTVSWYQQALGQGPQFIFQYYEEEERQRGNFPDRFSGHQFPNYSSELNVNALLLGDSALYLCASSDTGTVNTEAFFGQGTRLTVV.

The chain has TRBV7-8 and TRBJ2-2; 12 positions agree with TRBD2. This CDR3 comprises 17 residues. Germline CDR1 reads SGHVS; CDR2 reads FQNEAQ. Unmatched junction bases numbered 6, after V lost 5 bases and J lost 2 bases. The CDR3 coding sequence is TGTGCCAGCAGCGAGACTAGCGGGAGAGTTAACACCGGGGAGCTGTTTTTT. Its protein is CASSETSGRVNTGELFF.

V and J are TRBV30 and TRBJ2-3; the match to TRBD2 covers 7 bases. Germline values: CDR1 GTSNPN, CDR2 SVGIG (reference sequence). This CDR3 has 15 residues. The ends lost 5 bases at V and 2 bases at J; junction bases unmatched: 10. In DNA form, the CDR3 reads TGTGCCTGGGCCGCGGGGCTAGCGGTCACAGATACGCAGTATTTT. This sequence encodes CAWAAGLAVTDTQYF. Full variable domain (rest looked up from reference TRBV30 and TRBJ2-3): SQTIHQWPATLVQPVGSPLSLECTVEGTSNPNLYWYRQAAGRGLQLLFYSVGIGQISSEVPQNLSASRPQDRQFILSSKKLLLSDSGFYLCAWAAGLAVTDTQYFGPGTRLTVL.

CDR3 amino acids: CASSPAPGGREQYF. The CDR3 coding sequence is TGTGCCAGCAGTCCGGCCCCCGGGGGGCGCGAGCAGTACTTC. This chain joins TRBV6-6 and TRBJ2-7; D perhaps matches TRBD2 (7 bases). This CDR3 contains 14 residues. Germline V gene lookup returns CDR1 MNHNY and CDR2 SVGAGI (reference sequence). The germline V and J ends were trimmed by 5 bases and 6 bases, with 17 bases remaining between them.

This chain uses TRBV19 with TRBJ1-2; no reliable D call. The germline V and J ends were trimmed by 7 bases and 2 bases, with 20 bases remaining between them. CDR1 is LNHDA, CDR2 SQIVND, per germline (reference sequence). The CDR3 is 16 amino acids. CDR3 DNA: TGTGCCAGTACCCACCCCCTCCGGGGTCAGAACTATGGCTACACCTTC. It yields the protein CASTHPLRGQNYGYTF.

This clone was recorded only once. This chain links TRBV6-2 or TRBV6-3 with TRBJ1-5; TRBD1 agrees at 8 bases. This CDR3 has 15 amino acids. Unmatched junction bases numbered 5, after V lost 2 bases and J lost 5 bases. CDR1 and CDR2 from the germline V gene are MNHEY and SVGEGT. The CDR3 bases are TGTGCCAGCAGTTACGGGACAGGCTCGTATCAGCCCCAGCATTTT. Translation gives CASSYGTGSYQPQHF.

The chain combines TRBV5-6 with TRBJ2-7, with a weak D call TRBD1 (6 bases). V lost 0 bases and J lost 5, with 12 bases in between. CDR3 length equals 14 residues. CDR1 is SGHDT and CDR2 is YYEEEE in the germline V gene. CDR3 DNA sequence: TGTGCCAGCAGCTTGGTCAGGGGTAACCACGAGCAGTACTTC. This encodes CASSLVRGNHEQYF.

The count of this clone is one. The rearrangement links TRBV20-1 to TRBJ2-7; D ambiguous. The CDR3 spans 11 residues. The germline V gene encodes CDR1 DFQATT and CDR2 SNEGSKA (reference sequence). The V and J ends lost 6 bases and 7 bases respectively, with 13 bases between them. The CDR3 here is CSAQILYEQYF. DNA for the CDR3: TGCAGTGCCCAAATCCTGTATGAGCAGTACTTC.

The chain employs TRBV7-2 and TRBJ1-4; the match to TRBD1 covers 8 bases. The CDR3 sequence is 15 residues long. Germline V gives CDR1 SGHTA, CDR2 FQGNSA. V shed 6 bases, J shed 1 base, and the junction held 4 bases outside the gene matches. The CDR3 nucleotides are TGTGCCAGCAGTTCCACAGGGGGAACTAATGAAAAACTGTTTTTT. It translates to CASSSTGGTNEKLFF.

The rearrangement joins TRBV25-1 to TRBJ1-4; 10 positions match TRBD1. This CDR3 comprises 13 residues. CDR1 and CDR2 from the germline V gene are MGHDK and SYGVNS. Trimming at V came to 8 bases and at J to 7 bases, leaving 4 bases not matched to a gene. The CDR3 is CASSGTGAEKLFF. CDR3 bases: TGTGCCAGCTCCGGGACAGGGGCTGAAAAACTGTTTTTT.

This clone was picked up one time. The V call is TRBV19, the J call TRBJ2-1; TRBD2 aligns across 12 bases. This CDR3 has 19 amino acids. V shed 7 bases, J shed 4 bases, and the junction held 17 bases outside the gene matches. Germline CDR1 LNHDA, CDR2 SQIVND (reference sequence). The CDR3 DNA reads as TGTGCCAGTACTCCGTCTAGCGGGAGGGGGGTAGGAGGGTACAATGAGCAGTTCTTC. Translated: CASTPSSGRGVGGYNEQFF.

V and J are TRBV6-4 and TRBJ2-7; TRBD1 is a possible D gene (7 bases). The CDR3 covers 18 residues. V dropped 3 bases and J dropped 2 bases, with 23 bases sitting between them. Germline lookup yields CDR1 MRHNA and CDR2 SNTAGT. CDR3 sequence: CASSEHWGAGTEAYEQYF. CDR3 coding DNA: TGTGCCAGCAGTGAGCACTGGGGGGCCGGGACAGAAGCCTACGAGCAGTACTTC.

The chain's CDR3 is CASTPGGQGWTGANVLTF. The CDR3 DNA follows: TGTGCCAGCACTCCCGGGGGACAGGGGTGGACTGGGGCCAACGTCCTGACTTTC. The chain links TRBV18 to TRBJ2-6; 10 bases fit TRBD1. V lost 8 bases, J lost 2 bases, and 12 bases stayed unmatched. The CDR3 runs 18 residues. Germline CDR1 KGHSH, CDR2 LQKENI.

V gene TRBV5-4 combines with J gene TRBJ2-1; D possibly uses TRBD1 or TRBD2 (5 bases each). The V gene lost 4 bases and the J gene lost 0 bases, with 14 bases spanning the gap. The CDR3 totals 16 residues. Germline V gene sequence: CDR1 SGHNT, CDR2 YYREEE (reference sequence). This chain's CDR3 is CASSPVGPSSYNEQFF. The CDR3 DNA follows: TGTGCCAGCAGCCCCGTGGGACCAAGCTCCTACAATGAGCAGTTCTTC. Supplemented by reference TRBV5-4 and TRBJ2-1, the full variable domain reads ETGVTQSPTHLIKTRGQQVTLRCSSQSGHNTVSWYQQALGQGPQFIFQYYREEENGRGNFPPRFSGLQFPNYSSELNVNALELDDSALYLCASSPVGPSSYNEQFFGPGTRLTVL.

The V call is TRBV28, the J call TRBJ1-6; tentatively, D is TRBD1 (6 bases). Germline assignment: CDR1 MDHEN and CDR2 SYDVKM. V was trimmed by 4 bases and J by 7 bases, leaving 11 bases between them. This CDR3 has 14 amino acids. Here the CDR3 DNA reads TGTGCCAGCAGTTCCCCGGACAGAAATTCACCCCTCCACTTT. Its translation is CASSSPDRNSPLHF. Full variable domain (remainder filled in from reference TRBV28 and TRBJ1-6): DVKVTQSSRYLVKRTGEKVFLECVQDMDHENMFWYRQDPGLGLRLIYFSYDVKMKEKGDIPEGYSVSREKKERFSLILESASTNQTSMYLCASSSPDRNSPLHFGNGTRLTVT.

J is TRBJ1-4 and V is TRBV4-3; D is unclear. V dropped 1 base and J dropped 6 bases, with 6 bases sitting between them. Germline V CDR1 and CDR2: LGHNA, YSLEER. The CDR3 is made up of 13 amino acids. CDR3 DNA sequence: TGCGCCAGCAGCCAAGTCCATTATGAAAAACTGTTTTTT. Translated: CASSQVHYEKLFF.